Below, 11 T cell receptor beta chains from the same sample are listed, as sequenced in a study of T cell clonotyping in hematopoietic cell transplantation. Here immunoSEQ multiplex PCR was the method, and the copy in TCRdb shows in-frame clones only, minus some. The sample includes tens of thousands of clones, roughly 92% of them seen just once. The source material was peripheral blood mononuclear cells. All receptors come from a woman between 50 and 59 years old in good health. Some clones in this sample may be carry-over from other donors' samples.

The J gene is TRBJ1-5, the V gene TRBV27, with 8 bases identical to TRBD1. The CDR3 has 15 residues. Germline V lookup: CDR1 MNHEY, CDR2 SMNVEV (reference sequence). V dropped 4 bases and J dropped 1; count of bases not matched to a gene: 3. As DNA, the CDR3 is TGTGCCAGCAGTTCTGACAGGGGAAGCAATCAGCCCCAGCATTTT. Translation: CASSSDRGSNQPQHF.

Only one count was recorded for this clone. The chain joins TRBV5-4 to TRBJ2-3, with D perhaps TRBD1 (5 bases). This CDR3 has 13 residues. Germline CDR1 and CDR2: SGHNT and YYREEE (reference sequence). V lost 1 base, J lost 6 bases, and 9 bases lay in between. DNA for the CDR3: TGTGCCAGCAGCTTGTCAGGGCCCGATACGCAGTATTTT. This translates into CASSLSGPDTQYF.

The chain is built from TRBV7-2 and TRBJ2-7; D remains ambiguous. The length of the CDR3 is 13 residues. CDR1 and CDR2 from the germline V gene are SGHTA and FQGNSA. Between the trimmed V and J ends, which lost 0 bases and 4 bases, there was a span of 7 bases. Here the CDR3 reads CASSLAVDYEQYF. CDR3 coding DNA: TGTGCCAGCAGCTTAGCGGTCGATTACGAGCAGTACTTC. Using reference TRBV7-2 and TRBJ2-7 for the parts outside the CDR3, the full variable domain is GAGVSQSPSNKVTEKGKDVELRCDPISGHTALYWYRQSLGQGLEFLIYFQGNSAPDKSGLPSDRFSAERTGGSVSTLTIQRTQQEDSAVYLCASSLAVDYEQYFGPGTRLTVT.

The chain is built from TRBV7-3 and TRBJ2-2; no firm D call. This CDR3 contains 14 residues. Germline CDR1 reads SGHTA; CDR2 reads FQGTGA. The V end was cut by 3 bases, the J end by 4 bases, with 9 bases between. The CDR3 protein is CASSLFRATGELFF. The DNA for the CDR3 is TGTGCCAGCAGCTTGTTTAGGGCCACCGGGGAGCTGTTTTTT.

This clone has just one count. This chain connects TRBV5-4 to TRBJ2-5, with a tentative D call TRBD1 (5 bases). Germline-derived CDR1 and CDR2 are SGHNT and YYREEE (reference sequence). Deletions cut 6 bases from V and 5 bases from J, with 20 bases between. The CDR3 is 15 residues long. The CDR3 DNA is TGTGCCAGCACCTCAGGGAACGTGGTCGAGGAGACCCAGTACTTC. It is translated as CASTSGNVVEETQYF. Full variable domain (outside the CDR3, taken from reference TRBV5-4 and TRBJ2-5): ETGVTQSPTHLIKTRGQQVTLRCSSQSGHNTVSWYQQALGQGPQFIFQYYREEENGRGNFPPRFSGLQFPNYSSELNVNALELDDSALYLCASTSGNVVEETQYFGPGTRLLVL.

This CDR3 is CASSSTSGGAVKTQYF. CDR3 coding DNA: TGTGCCAGCAGCTCGACTAGCGGGGGGGCCGTAAAGACCCAGTACTTC. V and J are TRBV9 and TRBJ2-5; 14 positions agree with TRBD2. J lost 6 bases, V lost 4 bases, and 8 bases had no gene match. The CDR3 covers 16 residues. Germline loops: CDR1 SGDLS, CDR2 YYNGEE.

The CDR3 loop reads CASSLWQAQHF. CDR3 coding DNA: TGTGCCAGCAGTTTATGGCAAGCCCAGCATTTT. J is TRBJ1-5 and V is TRBV28; D unclear. CDR1 is MDHEN, CDR2 SYDVKM, per germline. Trimming stripped 0 bases from V and 11 bases from J, with 5 bases between. The CDR3 contains 11 residues.

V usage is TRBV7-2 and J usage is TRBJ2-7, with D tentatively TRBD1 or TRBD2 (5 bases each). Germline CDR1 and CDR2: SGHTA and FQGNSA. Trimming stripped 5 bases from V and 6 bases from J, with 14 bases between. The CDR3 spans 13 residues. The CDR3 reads CASSVRDLLEQYF. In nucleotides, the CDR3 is TGTGCCAGCAGCGTCCGGGACCTCCTCGAGCAGTACTTC.

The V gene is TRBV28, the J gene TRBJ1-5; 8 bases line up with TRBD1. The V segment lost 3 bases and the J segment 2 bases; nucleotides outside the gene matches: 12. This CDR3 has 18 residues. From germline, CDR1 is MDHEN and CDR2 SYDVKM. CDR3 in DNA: TGTGCCAGCAGTTTCTGGGACAGGCCAGATGGTGGCAATCAGCCCCAGCATTTT. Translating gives CASSFWDRPDGGNQPQHF.

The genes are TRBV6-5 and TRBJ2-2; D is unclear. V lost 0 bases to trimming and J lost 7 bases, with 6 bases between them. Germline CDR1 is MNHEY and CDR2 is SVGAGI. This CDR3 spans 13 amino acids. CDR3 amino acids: CASSYSGDGELFF. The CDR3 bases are TGTGCCAGCAGTTACTCTGGAGACGGGGAGCTGTTTTTT.

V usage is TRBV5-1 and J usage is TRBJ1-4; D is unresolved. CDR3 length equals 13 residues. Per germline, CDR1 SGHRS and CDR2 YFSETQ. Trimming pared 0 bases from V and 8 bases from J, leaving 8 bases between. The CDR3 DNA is TGCGCCAGCAGCTTGGATCCGGGAGAAAAACTGTTTTTT. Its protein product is CASSLDPGEKLFF.